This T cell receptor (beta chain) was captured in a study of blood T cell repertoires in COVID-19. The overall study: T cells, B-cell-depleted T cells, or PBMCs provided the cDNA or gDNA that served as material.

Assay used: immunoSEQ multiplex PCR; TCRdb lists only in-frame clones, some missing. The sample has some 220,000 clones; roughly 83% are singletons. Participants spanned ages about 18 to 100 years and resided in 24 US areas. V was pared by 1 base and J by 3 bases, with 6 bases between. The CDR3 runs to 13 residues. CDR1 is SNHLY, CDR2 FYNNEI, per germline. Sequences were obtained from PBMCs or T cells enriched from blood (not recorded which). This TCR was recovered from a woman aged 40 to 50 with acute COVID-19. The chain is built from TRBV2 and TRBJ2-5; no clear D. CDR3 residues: CASSEGPKETQYF. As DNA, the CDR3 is TGTGCCAGCAGTGAAGGCCCTAAAGAGACCCAGTACTTC.